These 2 T cell receptor beta chains were all obtained from the same sample, sequenced in a study of identical twins. In TCRdb, the 5' RACE reads were re-called with MiXCR into one record per CDR3 protein. The data contain hundreds of thousands of distinct CDR3 sequences, 21% of them singletons. This sample also appeared in a second study, on T cells expressing NK-cell markers.

The specimen sequenced was PBMCs. The receptor set was obtained from a woman between 18 and 29 years old in good health.

This clonotype was counted only a few times. The V call is TRBV6-1, the J call TRBJ2-3, with 9 nucleotides matching TRBD2. Germline trimming cut 6 bases from V and 6 bases from J; bases unmatched to any gene: 13. The germline CDR1 and CDR2 sequences are MNHNS and SASEGT. The length of the CDR3 is 16 residues. This chain's CDR3 is CASSRLWRGGPDTQYF. As DNA, the CDR3 is TGTGCCAGCAGCCGTCTTTGGCGGGGGGGCCCTGATACGCAGTATTTT.

The gene calls are TRBV6-5 and TRBJ1-1, with D unclear. V was clipped by 0 bases and J by 3 bases, with 8 bases between them. The V gene's germline CDR1 is MNHEY and CDR2 SVGAGI. The CDR3 contains 14 residues. The CDR3 region is CASSYSRVDTEAFF. The CDR3 DNA reads TGTGCCAGCAGTTACTCTAGGGTGGACACTGAAGCTTTCTTT.